The present T cell receptor beta chain was sequenced within a study of beta chain features in type 1 diabetes. In the study overall: Healthy donors resembled patients in age, gender and cell yields. Across the samples, some 99 million sorted cells were examined in total.

There are 16 residues in the CDR3. Per germline, CDR1 SQVTM and CDR2 ANQGSEA. The V end lost 7 bases, the J end lost 1 base, and 17 bases lay between the germline ends. Whole-study findings and limits: Moderately but significantly shorter TCRB CDR3s were found in Type 1 diabetes patients in all four CD4+ subsets.

The investigators reverse transcribed all of the isolated RNA, so they sequenced expressed TCRB transcripts. Sequencing used immunoSEQ multiplex PCR; TCRdb keeps in-frame clones, though not all of them. The data show some 360,000 clones, with around 10% seen just once and 0.55% to 0.75% held by the top ten. This clone has just a few counts. Its specificity is not known. One heparinised draw of blood, averaging about 116 mL, came from each donor. By way of CD45RO/CCR7/CD25/CD127/CD95/CD27, the CD4+ regulatory, stem cell-like memory, central memory and naive cells were sorted. The TCR was taken from a man younger than 40 with type 1 diabetes. Specimen: central memory CD4+ T cells from blood. The chain has TRBV29-1 and TRBJ2-6, with D tentatively TRBD1 or TRBD2 (5 bases each). In DNA form, the CDR3 reads TGCAGCGCCGTCTGGCAGGGAGAATCTGGGGCCAACGTCCTGACTTTC. Translated, it gives CSAVWQGESGANVLTF.